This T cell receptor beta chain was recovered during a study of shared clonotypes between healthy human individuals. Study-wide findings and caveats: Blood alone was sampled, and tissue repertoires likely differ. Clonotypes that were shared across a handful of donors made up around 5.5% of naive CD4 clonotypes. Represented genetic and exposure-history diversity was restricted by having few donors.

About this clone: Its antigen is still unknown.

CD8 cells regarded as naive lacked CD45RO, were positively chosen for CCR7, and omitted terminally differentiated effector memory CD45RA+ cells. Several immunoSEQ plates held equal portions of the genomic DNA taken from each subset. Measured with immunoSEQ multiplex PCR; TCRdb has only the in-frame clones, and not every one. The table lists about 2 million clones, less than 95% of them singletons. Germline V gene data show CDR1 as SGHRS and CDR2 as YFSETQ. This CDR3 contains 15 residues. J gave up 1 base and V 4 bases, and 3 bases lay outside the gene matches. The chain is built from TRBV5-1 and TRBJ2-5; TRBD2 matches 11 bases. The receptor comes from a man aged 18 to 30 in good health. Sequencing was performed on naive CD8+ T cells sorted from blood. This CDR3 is CASSPTSGGQETQYF. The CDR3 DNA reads TGCGCCAGCAGCCCTACTAGCGGGGGCCAAGAGACCCAGTACTTC.